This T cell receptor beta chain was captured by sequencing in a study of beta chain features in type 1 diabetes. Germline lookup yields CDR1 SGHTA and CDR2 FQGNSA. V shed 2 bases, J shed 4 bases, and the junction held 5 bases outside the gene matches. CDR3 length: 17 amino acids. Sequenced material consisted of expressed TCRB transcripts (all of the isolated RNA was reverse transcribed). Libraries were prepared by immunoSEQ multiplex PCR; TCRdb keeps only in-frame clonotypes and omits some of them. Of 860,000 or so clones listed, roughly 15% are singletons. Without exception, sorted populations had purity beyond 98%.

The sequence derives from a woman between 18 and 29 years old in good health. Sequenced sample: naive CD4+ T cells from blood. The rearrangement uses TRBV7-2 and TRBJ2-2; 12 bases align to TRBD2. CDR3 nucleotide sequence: TGTGCCAGCAGCTTACGGACTAGCGGGGCCTCCACCGGGGAGCTGTTTTTT. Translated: CASSLRTSGASTGELFF.